This is a list of T cell receptor beta chains from one sample in a study of shared clonotypes between healthy human individuals. This table comes from immunoSEQ multiplex PCR, and its TCRdb copy is limited to in-frame clones, with some not included. The sample records some 2,500,000 clones, 93% being singletons. The sequencing input was naive CD4+ T cells from PBMCs. The receptor source for this set is a man between 18 and 29 years old in good health. Some clones in this sample may be carry-over from other donors' samples. Each CDR3 is given without its conserved first and last residue. The order of the fields is clone size, V gene, J gene, CDR3 protein. Clone size is shown for a subset of rows, as once, few, many or a class of expanded clone.

.	TRBV27	TRBJ2-3	ASSEGAGGTDTQY
once	TRBV28	TRBJ2-1	ASSLAGVRNEQF
once	TRBV19	TRBJ2-1	ASSIGLAGVENEQF
.	TRBV14	TRBJ1-5	ASSLDSNQPQH
.	TRBV7-2	TRBJ1-4	ASSQPPEKLF
.	TRBV2	TRBJ2-7	ASSRDRVTSYEQY
.	TRBV5-1	TRBJ2-1	ASSLYIAGREQF
.	TRBV27	TRBJ2-3	ASSPGTGGITQY
once	TRBV9	TRBJ1-5	ASSVGAGGPQH
.	TRBV5-8	TRBJ1-5	ASSRRGDSNQPQH
.	TRBV9	TRBJ1-3	ASSTGNTIY
.	TRBV19	TRBJ1-1	ASSIRFRAGTGPNTEAF
.	TRBV7-2	TRBJ2-2	ASSLNRAGLASGELF
.	TRBV5-1	TRBJ1-3	ASSLEGRGNTIY
.	TRBV13	TRBJ2-3	ASSWGSTDTQY
.	TRBV19	TRBJ1-1	ASLWRAEAF
.	TRBV5-1	TRBJ2-2	ASRRETKGVTGELF
.	TRBV18	TRBJ2-1	ASSPQSPGTSGGYNEQF
.	TRBV7-9	TRBJ2-7	ATTTTVLGEYEQY
.	TRBV7-2	TRBJ2-1	ASSSDRGGYNEQF
.	TRBV18	TRBJ2-7	ASSPPGTLYEQY
.	TRBV28	TRBJ2-7	ASSLFQGPSGDEQY
.	TRBV27	TRBJ2-7	ASSSQPGLGNEQY
.	TRBV18	TRBJ1-4	ASSGTGEYEKLF
.	TRBV27	TRBJ2-2	ASRTSGELF
.	TRBV6-1	TRBJ2-5	ASRSPRRFGETQY
.	TRBV4-3	TRBJ2-1	ASSQDGGGPGEQF
.	TRBV18	TRBJ2-1	ASSPPVRTGQNSYNEQF
.	TRBV6-4	TRBJ2-7	ASRMGQERARDEQY
.	TRBV9	TRBJ2-2	ASSAGLFQAGELF
.	TRBV7-3	TRBJ2-6	ASSPRPGGANVLT
.	TRBV19	TRBJ2-3	ASSIPDRKYTDTQY
.	TRBV27	TRBJ2-7	ASRRKGLAIYEQY
.	TRBV7-2	TRBJ2-1	ASTTAGNPYNEQF
.	TRBV9	TRBJ1-5	ASSADRESNQPQH
few	TRBV19	TRBJ1-1	ASSIWTEAF